A single TCR beta chain is shown here with its context. The clone's antigen remains unknown. No qualities accompany the bases; no much larger clone lies one base away. This sample stems from a study of circulating and synovial CD4+ cells in juvenile arthritis (TCRdb year 2014). With regard to the full study: Within each patient, the study compared the TCRbeta CDR3 repertoires of three groups: circulating HLA-DR+ CD4 T cells, bulk blood CD4 T cells, and synovial CD4 T cells. Repertoire sequencing was performed with the aim of confirming enrichment of synovial clonotypes in a circulating synovial-like CD4 T cell subset. General findings and caveats noted by the study authors: Because T cell genome counts differed by at least an order of magnitude between CPL and bulk blood CD4 samples, sample-size effects were addressed. Circulating pathogenic-like lymphocytes clustered together with synovial T cells and shared a substantially larger fraction of CDR3 sequences with synovium than bulk blood did. Overlap with synovium increased with sequencing depth, so measured shared-clonotype fractions likely underestimated the full repertoire overlap. The difference between circulating pathogenic-like lymphocytes and bulk blood T cells was not detected by traditional Vbeta family usage analysis. Compared with bulk blood CD4 repertoires, both the synovial and the circulating pathogenic-like lymphocyte repertoires were less diverse, and some CPL samples were as oligoclonal as synovium.

Receptor libraries were prepared by the immunoSEQ multiplex PCR assay. TCRbeta CDR3 sequencing was carried out by an external provider as a commercial service. Regarding the original processing steps: Productive nucleotide sequences and amino acid sequences obtained through in silico translation were used in the analyses. Diversity was quantified by Renyi entropy over a range of alpha values, with sample size equalised by taking the median of 200 repeated subsamples. Pairwise repertoire distance was calculated as one minus the Chao-modified Jaccard index, correcting for under-sampling, and used for clustering. Frequency-weighted overlap with synovial clonotypes was computed over 200 sample sizes, 200 draws without replacement each, and reported at the smaller sample's size. Not all clones reach the TCRdb copy of this immuneACCESS table, which keeps in-frame sequences only. Checked studies attribute under half of the gap to unresolved V genes and leave the rest unexplained. From that table come the V and J calls and clone size; the DNA was used to work out D and trimming. The sample profile shows approximately 15,000 clones; about 90% of them were found once. 0.65% to 0.9% of the sample belongs to the ten largest clones.

The sequenced samples were obtained from patients with active juvenile idiopathic arthritis. Sorting was carried out immediately after cells were thawed, and dead cells were excluded with Live/Dead Fixable Near-IR Stain. This TCR was recovered from a human donor with juvenile idiopathic arthritis. What was sequenced was CD4+ T cells from blood.

The CDR3: CASSQDTRKNYEQYF. The base sequence is TGCGCCAGCAGCCAAGATACTCGAAAAAACTACGAGCAGTACTTC. The rearrangement joined TRBV4-3 to TRBJ2-7; there is no confident call for the D gene. The CDR3 numbers 15 residues from cysteine through phenylalanine. The read is trimmed to its CDR3 DNA, 45 bases read in frame from base 1. V is cut by 0 bases and J by 3 bases, and the space between the germline ends is 12 bases. CDR1 and CDR2 were assigned from the germline V gene as LGHNA and YSLEER.